These 18 T cell receptor beta chains were sequenced from one sample in a study of technical replicates of blood from several donors. The table came from immunoSEQ multiplex PCR; TCRdb's copy has only in-frame clones and leaves some out. The sample holds roughly 56,000 clones, roughly 95% seen once. Sequences were obtained from PBMCs. Source of these receptors: a human donor in good health. Some clones in this sample may be carry-over from other donors' samples.

This chain links TRBV29-1 with TRBJ2-1; D not certain. V gave up 1 base and J gave up 7 bases, with 14 bases separating them. The CDR3 totals 14 residues. Germline assignment: CDR1 SQVTM and CDR2 ANQGSEA. CDR3 sequence: CSVEGAQTRNEQFF. The CDR3 coding sequence is TGCAGCGTTGAAGGGGCCCAAACTCGGAATGAGCAGTTCTTC.

The V and J genes are TRBV5-1 and TRBJ1-5, with 7 bases fitting TRBD1. With 4 bases clipped from V and 6 bases from J, the junction kept 7 bases outside the gene matches. The CDR3 runs to 14 residues. Germline V gene sequence: CDR1 SGHRS, CDR2 YFSETQ. The CDR3 bases are TGCGCCAGCAGCCCTCAGGGACAGCCTCAGCCCCAGCATTTT. It yields the protein CASSPQGQPQPQHF.

The chain employs TRBV5-5 and TRBJ1-5; D ambiguous. Germline V lookup: CDR1 SGHKS, CDR2 YYEKEE (reference sequence). This CDR3 contains 14 residues. Trimming took 5 bases from V and 0 from J, leaving 9 bases between them. The CDR3 region is CASSETYSNQPQHF. CDR3 DNA sequence: TGTGCCAGCAGTGAAACCTATAGCAATCAGCCCCAGCATTTT.

For the CDR3, the DNA is TGTGCCAGCAGTTACGATAGCGGGGAATTCAGGGAGCTGTTTTTT. Translated: CASSYDSGEFRELFF. The chain links TRBV6-5 to TRBJ2-2, with 8 bases matching TRBD2. V dropped 2 bases and J dropped 9; count of bases not matched to a gene: 8. This CDR3 has 15 residues. The germline V gene has CDR1 MNHEY and CDR2 SVGAGI.

The chain recombines TRBV30 with TRBJ1-1; unclear D gene. CDR3 length equals 15 residues. V shed 0 bases and J shed 8 bases, with 19 bases lying between them. Germline CDR1 is GTSNPN and CDR2 is SVGIG (reference sequence). The CDR3 here is CAWSVLGTSWREAFF. In DNA form, the CDR3 reads TGTGCCTGGAGTGTACTTGGCACCTCGTGGAGGGAAGCTTTCTTT.

The genes are TRBV30 and TRBJ1-5, with D possibly matching TRBD1 (6 bases). This CDR3 has 14 amino acids. Germline loops: CDR1 GTSNPN, CDR2 SVGIG (reference sequence). V dropped 5 bases and J dropped 7 bases, with 18 bases sitting between them. CDR3 nucleotides: TGTGCCTGGCGCGGCAGGGGAAGCTTCCAGCCCCAGCATTTT. Translated, it gives CAWRGRGSFQPQHF.

The chain links TRBV6-5 to TRBJ1-3; TRBD1 matches at 10 bases. J was trimmed by 1 base and V by 2 bases; bases with no gene match: 2. The germline V gene encodes CDR1 MNHEY and CDR2 SVGAGI. This CDR3 is 16 amino acids long. This CDR3 is CASSYGTGASGNTIYF. The CDR3, as DNA: TGTGCCAGCAGTTACGGGACAGGGGCTTCTGGAAACACCATATATTTT.

This rearrangement joins TRBV6-1 to TRBJ2-7; 7 nucleotides line up with TRBD2. The J segment lost 0 bases and the V segment lost 5 bases, leaving 7 bases of the junction unmatched. The CDR3 spans 15 residues. The V gene's germline CDR1 is MNHNS and CDR2 SASEGT. The CDR3 here is CASSPSGNPSYEQYF. The CDR3 DNA reads as TGTGCCAGCAGTCCTAGCGGCAACCCCTCCTACGAGCAGTACTTC.

The chain uses TRBV4-1 and TRBJ1-2; 11 nucleotides match TRBD1. The CDR3 contains 17 residues. V lost 1 base to trimming and J lost 4 bases; unmatched junction nucleotides: 8. Germline V gives CDR1 MGHRA, CDR2 YSYEKL. In nucleotides, the CDR3 is TGCGCCAGCAGCCAAGGTAAACTCGGGACAGGGGGCTATGGCTACACCTTC. As protein: CASSQGKLGTGGYGYTF.

The chain couples TRBV4-3 to TRBJ2-7; D gene uncertain. This CDR3 is 13 amino acids long. CDR1 and CDR2 (germline): LGHNA, YSLEER. Trimming left V 1 base short and J 6 bases short, with 10 bases between. The CDR3 region is CASSQALVREQYF. CDR3 DNA sequence: TGCGCCAGCAGCCAAGCCCTTGTCCGCGAGCAGTACTTC.

This clone has only one observation. J is TRBJ2-7 and V is TRBV7-9; D is unclear. Trimming left V 3 bases short and J 3 bases short, with 9 bases between. CDR1 SEHNR and CDR2 FQNEAQ come from the germline V gene (reference sequence). This CDR3 has 13 residues. The CDR3 DNA is TGTGCCAGCAGCTTGGCACAGTTCTACGAGCAGTACTTC. It codes for CASSLAQFYEQYF. The whole variable domain, filled in from reference TRBV7-9 and TRBJ2-7, reads DTGVSQNPRHKITKRGQNVTFRCDPISEHNRLYWYRQTLGQGPEFLTYFQNEAQLEKSRLLSDRFSAERPKGSFSTLEIQRTEQGDSAMYLCASSLAQFYEQYFGPGTRLTVT.

V usage is TRBV7-2 and J usage is TRBJ2-1; TRBD2 is a possible D gene (6 bases). CDR1 is SGHTA and CDR2 is FQGNSA in the germline V gene. CDR3 length equals 14 residues. Deletions cut 1 base from V and 7 bases from J, with 11 bases between. CDR3 sequence (DNA): TGTGCCAGCAGCTTAGAGAGCGGAGGGAATGAGCAGTTCTTC. This sequence encodes CASSLESGGNEQFF.

V and J are TRBV4-1 and TRBJ1-6; TRBD1 matches 7 bases. Looked up from germline, CDR1 is MGHRA and CDR2 is YSYEKL. The junction had 5 bases not matched to a gene; V was cut back by 0 bases and J by 9 bases. This CDR3 is built from 15 residues. In DNA, the CDR3 is TGCGCCAGCAGCCAAGACACAGGGGTGGGTTCACCCCTCCACTTT. Translating it yields CASSQDTGVGSPLHF.

This chain links TRBV7-9 with TRBJ2-1; D is possibly TRBD2 (5 bases). CDR3 length: 12 residues. The germline V gene encodes CDR1 SEHNR and CDR2 FQNEAQ (reference sequence). The ends were cut back, 5 bases at V and 10 bases at J, with 12 bases in the middle. The CDR3: CASSDLAREQFF. The CDR3 DNA reads TGTGCCAGCAGCGATCTAGCTCGGGAGCAGTTCTTC.

The chain combines TRBV10-3 with TRBJ1-5; D remains ambiguous. Germline values: CDR1 ENHRY, CDR2 SYGVKD. There are 13 residues in the CDR3. V shed 4 bases and J shed 1 base, with 5 bases lying between them. This CDR3 reads CAISGPSNQPQHF. CDR3 bases: TGTGCCATCAGTGGTCCAAGCAATCAGCCCCAGCATTTT.

The chain links TRBV10-3 to TRBJ2-1; TRBD2 agrees at 7 bases. The CDR3 totals 15 residues. CDR1 and CDR2 from the germline V gene are ENHRY and SYGVKD. The V segment lost 6 bases and the J segment 2 bases; nucleotides outside the gene matches: 7. CDR3 sequence reads: CAIRSGDSTYNEQFF. The CDR3 nucleotides read TGTGCCATCAGGAGCGGGGACTCGACCTACAATGAGCAGTTCTTC.

The chain has TRBV5-4 and TRBJ2-2; weak D call: TRBD2 (5 bases). V was shortened by 0 bases and J by 5 bases, with 5 bases between the two germline ends. Per germline, CDR1 SGHNT and CDR2 YYREEE (reference sequence). This CDR3 is built from 13 residues. The CDR3 DNA reads as TGTGCCAGCAGCTTGGGGGAGACCGGGGAGCTGTTTTTT. Encoded protein: CASSLGETGELFF.

The sample holds one count of this clone. This chain uses TRBV6-5 with TRBJ2-3, with a possible D match to TRBD1 (6 bases). The V gene's germline CDR1 is MNHEY and CDR2 SVGAGI. The CDR3 contains 13 residues. Trimming cost V 4 bases and J 14 bases, with 19 bases left between them. The CDR3, as DNA: TGTGCCAGCAGTTCGTCGACAGGCCCGGACCTGTATTTT. Protein: CASSSSTGPDLYF.